This T cell receptor (beta chain) is drawn from a study of OX40 agonist ivuxolimab in advanced cancers. The overall study: Patients received ivuxolimab, an intravenous treatment, every 2 weeks at 0.01 to 10 mg/kg. General study points: At doses 0.1 to 3.0 mg/kg, CD4+ and CD8+ clones expanded.

TCRdb keeps only in-frame clones here, not all; method: immunoSEQ multiplex PCR. The sample has tens of thousands of clones; just under 95% are singletons. About this clone itself: As yet, its antigen is unknown.

Germline V CDR1 and CDR2: LGHNA, YNFKEQ. The CDR3 length is 16 residues. The receptor was derived from an adult with an advanced solid tumor such as melanoma, head and neck, liver or kidney cancer. This chain connects TRBV4-2 to TRBJ2-5; D may be TRBD2 (6 bases). The J call may not be correct, given that the DNA end is closer to TRBJ2-7. The sequencing here drew on CD4+ or CD8+ T cells sorted from blood, taken in a trial of the OX40 agonist ivuxolimab. This CDR3 reads CASSQETGVSSYEQYF. The DNA for the CDR3 is TGTGCCAGCAGCCAAGAAACGGGGGTAAGCTCCTACGAGCAGTACTTC.